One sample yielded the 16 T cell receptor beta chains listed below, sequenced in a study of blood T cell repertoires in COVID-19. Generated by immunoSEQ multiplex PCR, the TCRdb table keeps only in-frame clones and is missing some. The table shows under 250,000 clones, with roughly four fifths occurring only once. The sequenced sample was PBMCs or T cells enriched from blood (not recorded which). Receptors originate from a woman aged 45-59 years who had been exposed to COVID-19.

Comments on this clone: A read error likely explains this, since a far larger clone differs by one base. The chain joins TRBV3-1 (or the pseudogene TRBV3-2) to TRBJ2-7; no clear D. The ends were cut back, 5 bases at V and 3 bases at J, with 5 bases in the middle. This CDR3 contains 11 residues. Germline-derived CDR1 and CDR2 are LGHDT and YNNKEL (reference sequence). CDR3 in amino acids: CASSSFYEQYF. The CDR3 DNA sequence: TGTGCCAGCAGCTCGTTCTACGAGCAGTACTTC.

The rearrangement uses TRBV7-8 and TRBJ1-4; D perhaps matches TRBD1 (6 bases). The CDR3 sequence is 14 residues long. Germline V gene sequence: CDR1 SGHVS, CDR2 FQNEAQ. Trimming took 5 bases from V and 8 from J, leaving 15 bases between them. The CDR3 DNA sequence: TGTGCCAGCAGCCCGGGGGGGCTAAGGGAAAAACTGTTTTTT. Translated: CASSPGGLREKLFF.

The CDR3 nucleotides are TGTGCCAGCAGTCCCCTGCGGGGGGCTTACACAGATACGCAGTATTTT. This translates into CASSPLRGAYTDTQYF. This chain joins TRBV27 and TRBJ2-3; TRBD2 matches at 8 bases. Germline CDR1 and CDR2: MNHEY and SMNVEV (reference sequence). The CDR3 has 16 amino acids. With V trimmed by 5 bases and J by 2 bases, 9 bases remained unmatched.

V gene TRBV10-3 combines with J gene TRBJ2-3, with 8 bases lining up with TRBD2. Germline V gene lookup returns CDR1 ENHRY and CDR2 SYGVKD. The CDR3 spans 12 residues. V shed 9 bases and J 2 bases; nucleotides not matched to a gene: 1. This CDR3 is CAIAGVTDTQYF. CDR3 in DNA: TGTGCCATAGCGGGGGTCACAGATACGCAGTATTTT.

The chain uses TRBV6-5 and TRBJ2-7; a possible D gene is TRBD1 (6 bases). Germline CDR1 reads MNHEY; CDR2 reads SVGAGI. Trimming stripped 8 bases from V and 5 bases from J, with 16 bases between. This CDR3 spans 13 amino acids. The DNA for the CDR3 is TGTGCCAGCGTCCCCAGGGGAACGCACGAGCAGTACTTC. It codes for CASVPRGTHEQYF.

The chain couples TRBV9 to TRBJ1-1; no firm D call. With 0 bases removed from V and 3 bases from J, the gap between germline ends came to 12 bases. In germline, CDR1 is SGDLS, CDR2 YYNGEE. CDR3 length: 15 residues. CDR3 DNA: TGTGCCAGCAGCGTAGGATATCGGGGTTACACTGAAGCTTTCTTT. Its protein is CASSVGYRGYTEAFF.

CDR3 DNA sequence: TGTGCCAGCAGCTTAACCTGGGGGCAGGAGCAGTACTTC. It codes for CASSLTWGQEQYF. The V and J genes are TRBV7-6 and TRBJ2-7, with D possibly being TRBD1 (6 bases). Germline CDR1 is SGHVS and CDR2 is FNYEAQ. The germline V and J ends were trimmed by 2 bases and 7 bases, with 12 bases remaining between them. This CDR3 spans 13 amino acids.

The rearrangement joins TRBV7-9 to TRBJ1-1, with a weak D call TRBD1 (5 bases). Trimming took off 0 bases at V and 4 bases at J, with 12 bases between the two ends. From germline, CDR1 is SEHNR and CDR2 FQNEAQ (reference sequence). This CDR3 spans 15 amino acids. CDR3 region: CASSLAAGIFTEAFF. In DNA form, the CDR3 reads TGTGCCAGCAGCTTAGCGGCAGGGATTTTCACTGAAGCTTTCTTT.

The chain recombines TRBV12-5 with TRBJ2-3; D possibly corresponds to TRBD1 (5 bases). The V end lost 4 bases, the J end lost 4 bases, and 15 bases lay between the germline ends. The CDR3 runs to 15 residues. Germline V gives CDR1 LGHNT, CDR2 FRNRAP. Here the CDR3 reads CASGSRQNFADTQYF. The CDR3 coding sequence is TGTGCTAGTGGTTCAAGACAGAATTTTGCAGATACGCAGTATTTT.

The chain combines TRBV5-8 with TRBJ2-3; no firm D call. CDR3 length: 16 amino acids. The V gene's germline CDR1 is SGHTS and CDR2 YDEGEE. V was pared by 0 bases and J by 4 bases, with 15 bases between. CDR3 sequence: CASSLGRLGWADTQYF. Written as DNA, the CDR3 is TGTGCCAGCAGCTTGGGGCGGCTCGGTTGGGCAGATACGCAGTATTTT.

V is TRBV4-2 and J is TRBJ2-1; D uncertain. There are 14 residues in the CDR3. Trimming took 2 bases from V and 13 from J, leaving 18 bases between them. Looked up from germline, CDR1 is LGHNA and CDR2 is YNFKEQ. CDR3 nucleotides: TGTGCCAGCAGCCAAATGCCGGAGAGCTACGTTCAGTTCTTC. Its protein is CASSQMPESYVQFF.

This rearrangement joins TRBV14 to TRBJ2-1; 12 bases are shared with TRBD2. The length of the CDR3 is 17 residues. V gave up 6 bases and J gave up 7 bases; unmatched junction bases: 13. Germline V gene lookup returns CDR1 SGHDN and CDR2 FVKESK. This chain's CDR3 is CASSPLTSGGSGNEQFF. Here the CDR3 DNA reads TGTGCCAGCAGTCCCTTGACTAGCGGGGGATCAGGGAATGAGCAGTTCTTC. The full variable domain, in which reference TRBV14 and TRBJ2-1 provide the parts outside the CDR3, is EAGVTQFPSHSVIEKGQTVTLRCDPISGHDNLYWYRRVMGKEIKFLLHFVKESKQDESGMPNNRFLAERTGGTYSTLKVQPAELEDSGVYFCASSPLTSGGSGNEQFFGPGTRLTVL.

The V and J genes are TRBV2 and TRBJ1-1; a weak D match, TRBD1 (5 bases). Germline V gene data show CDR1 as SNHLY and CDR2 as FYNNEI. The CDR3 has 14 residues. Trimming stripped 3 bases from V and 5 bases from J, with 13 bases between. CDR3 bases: TGTGCCAGCAGTGATGACAAAGGGGATACTGAAGCTTTCTTT. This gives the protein CASSDDKGDTEAFF. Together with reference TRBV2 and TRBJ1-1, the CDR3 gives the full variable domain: EPEVTQTPSHQVTQMGQEVILRCVPISNHLYFYWYRQILGQKVEFLVSFYNNEISEKSEIFDDQFSVERPDGSNFTLKIRSTKLEDSAMYFCASSDDKGDTEAFFGQGTRLTVV.

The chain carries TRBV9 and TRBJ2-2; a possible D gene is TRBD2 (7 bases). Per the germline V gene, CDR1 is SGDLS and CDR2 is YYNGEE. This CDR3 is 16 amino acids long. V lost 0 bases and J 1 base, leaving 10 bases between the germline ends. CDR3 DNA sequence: TGTGCCAGCAGCGTAGAGGGGGGGCGGAACACCGGGGAGCTGTTTTTT. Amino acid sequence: CASSVEGGRNTGELFF.

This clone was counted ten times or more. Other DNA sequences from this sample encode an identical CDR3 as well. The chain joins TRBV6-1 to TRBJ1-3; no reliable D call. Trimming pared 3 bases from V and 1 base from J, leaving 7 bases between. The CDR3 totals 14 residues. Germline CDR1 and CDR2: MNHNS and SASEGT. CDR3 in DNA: TGTGCCAGCAGTGATGGAGCATCTGGAAACACCATATATTTT. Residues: CASSDGASGNTIYF.

This CDR3 is CASRTEYNSPLHF. CDR3 nucleotides: TGTGCCAGCCGTACAGAGTATAATTCACCCCTCCACTTT. The V gene is TRBV6-5, the J gene TRBJ1-6; D is undetermined. Germline loops: CDR1 MNHEY, CDR2 SVGAGI. V was cut by 8 bases and J by 4 bases, with 9 bases left in between. The CDR3 has 13 amino acids.